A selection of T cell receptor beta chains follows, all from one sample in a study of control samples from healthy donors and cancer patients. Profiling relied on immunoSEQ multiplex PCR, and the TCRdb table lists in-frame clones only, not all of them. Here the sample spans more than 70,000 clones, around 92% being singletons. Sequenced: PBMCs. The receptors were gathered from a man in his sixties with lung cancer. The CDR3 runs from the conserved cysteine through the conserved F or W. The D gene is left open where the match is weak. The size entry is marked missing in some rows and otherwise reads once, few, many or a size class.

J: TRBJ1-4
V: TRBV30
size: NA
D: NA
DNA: TGTGCCTGGAGTATGAAACAGGCACTGTTTTTT
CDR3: CAWSMKQALFF

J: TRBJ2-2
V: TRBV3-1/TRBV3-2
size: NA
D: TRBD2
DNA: TGTGCCAGCAGCCAAGCGGGGGGGATGAACACCGGGGAGCTGTTTTTT
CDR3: CASSQAGGMNTGELFF

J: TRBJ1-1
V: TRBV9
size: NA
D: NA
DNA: TGTGCCAGCAGCGCATCCTGGCAGGGCTCCAATGAAGCTTTCTTT
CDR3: CASSASWQGSNEAFF

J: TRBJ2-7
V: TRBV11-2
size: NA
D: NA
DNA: TGTGCCAGCAGCTTAGTGGCAGTAAGCTCCTACGAGCAGTACTTC
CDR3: CASSLVAVSSYEQYF

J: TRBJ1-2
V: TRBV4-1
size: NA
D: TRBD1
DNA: TGCGCCAGCAGCCAAGATCTGAGGAGGGGGCCCCAAACCACCGCTTATGGCTACACCTTC
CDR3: CASSQDLRRGPQTTAYGYTF

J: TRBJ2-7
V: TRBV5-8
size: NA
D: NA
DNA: TGTGCCAGTAGGGGGGTCTACGAGCAGTACTTC
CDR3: CASRGVYEQYF

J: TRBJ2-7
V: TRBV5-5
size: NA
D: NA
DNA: TGTGCCAGCAGCTTGGCGGGGGTTTCCTCCTACGAGCAGTACTTC
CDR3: CASSLAGVSSYEQYF

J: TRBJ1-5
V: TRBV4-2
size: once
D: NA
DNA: TGTGCCAGCAGCCAAGAAGGGGTTCGCAATCAGCCCCAGCATTTT
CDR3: CASSQEGVRNQPQHF

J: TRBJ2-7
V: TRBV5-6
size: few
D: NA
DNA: TGTGCCAGCAGCCAGGGTTCGGGCTACGAGCAGTACTTC
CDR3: CASSQGSGYEQYF

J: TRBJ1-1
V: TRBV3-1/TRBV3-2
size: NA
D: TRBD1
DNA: TGTGCCAGCAGCCACACCAGGGACAGGGGCGCTGAAGCTTTCTTT
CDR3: CASSHTRDRGAEAFF

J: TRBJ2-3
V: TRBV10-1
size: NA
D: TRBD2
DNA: TGCGCCAGCAGTCCTACTAGCGCGAATACGCAGTATTTT
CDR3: CASSPTSANTQYF

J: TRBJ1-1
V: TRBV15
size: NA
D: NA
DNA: TGTGCCACCGGACTCAGGGGCTCGAACACTGAAGCTTTCTTT
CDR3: CATGLRGSNTEAFF

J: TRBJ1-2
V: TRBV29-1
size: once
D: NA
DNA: TGCAGCGTTACCAATCCCCCAGTGGATGGCTACACCTTC
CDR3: CSVTNPPVDGYTF

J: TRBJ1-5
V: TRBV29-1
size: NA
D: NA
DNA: TGCAGCGTTGTCTGGACAGCCAATCAGCCCCAGCATTTT
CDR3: CSVVWTANQPQHF

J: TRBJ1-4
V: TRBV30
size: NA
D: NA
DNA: TGTGCCTGGAGGGTCAGGGCAACTAATGAAAAACTGTTTTTT
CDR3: CAWRVRATNEKLFF

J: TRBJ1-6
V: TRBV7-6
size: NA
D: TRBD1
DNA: TGTGCCAGCAGCTTAGAAGGGGGCGAGGCGGATTCACCCCTCCACTTT
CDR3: CASSLEGGEADSPLHF

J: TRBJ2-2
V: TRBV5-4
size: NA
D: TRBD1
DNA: TGTGCCAGCAGCGGGGGTGCAAGGGGGCGGAACACCGGGGAGCTGTTTTTT
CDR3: CASSGGARGRNTGELFF

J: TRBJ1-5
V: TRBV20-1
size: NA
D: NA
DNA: TGCAGTGCTAGTCTGACAGCTAGCAATCAGCCCCAGCATTTT
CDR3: CSASLTASNQPQHF

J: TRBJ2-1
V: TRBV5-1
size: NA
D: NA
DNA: TGCGCCAGCAGCTTGCTCAGCGGCACCTACAATGAGCAGTTCTTC
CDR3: CASSLLSGTYNEQFF

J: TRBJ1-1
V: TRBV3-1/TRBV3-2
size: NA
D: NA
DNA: TGTGCCAGCAGCGGGGGGCGGGGGTCCGCTTTCTTT
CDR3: CASSGGRGSAFF

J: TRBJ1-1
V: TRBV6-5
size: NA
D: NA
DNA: TGTGCCAGCAGGGGGCACACGAACACTGAAGCTTTCTTT
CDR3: CASRGHTNTEAFF

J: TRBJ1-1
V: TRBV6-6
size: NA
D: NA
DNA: TGTGCCAGCAGCCCAGACACTGAAGCTTTCTTT
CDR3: CASSPDTEAFF

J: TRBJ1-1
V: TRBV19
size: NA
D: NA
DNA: TGTGCCAGTAGTATCGGGCAGAGTGGTGAAGCTTTCTTT
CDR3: CASSIGQSGEAFF

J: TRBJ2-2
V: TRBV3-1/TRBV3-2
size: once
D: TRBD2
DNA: TGTGCCAGCAGACGTAGCGGGGGGCTTACCGGGGAGCTGTTTTTT
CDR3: CASRRSGGLTGELFF

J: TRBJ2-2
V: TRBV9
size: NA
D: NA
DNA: TGTGCCAGCAGCTCAGCCCAAAACACCGGGGAGCTGTTTTTT
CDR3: CASSSAQNTGELFF

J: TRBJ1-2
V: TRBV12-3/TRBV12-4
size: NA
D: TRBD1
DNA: TGTGCCAGCAGCGGGGACAGCGAATATGGCTACACCTTC
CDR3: CASSGDSEYGYTF

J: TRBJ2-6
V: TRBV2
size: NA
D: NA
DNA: TGTGCCAGCAGTGACAACCTCCTGAGCTCTGGGGCCAACGTCCTGACTTTC
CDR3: CASSDNLLSSGANVLTF